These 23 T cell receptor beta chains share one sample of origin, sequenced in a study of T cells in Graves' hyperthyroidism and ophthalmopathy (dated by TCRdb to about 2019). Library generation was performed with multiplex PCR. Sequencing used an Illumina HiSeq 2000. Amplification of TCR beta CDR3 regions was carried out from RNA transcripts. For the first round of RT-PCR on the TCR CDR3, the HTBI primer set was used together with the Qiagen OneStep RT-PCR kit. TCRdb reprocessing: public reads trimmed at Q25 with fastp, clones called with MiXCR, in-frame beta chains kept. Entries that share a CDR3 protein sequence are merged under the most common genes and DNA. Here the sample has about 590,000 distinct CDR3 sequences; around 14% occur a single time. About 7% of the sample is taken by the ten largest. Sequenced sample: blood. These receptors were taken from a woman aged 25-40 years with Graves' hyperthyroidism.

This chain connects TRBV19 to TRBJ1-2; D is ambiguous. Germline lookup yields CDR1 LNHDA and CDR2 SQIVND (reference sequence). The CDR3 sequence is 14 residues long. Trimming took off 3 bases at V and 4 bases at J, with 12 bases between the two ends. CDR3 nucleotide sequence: TGTGCCAGTAGTATCGCTGCTCAACTCTATGGCTACACCTTC. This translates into CASSIAAQLYGYTF. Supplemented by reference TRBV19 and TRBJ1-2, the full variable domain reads DGGITQSPKYLFRKEGQNVTLSCEQNLNHDAMYWYRQDPGQGLRLIYYSQIVNDFQKGDIAEGYSVSREKKESFPLTVTSAQKNPTAFYLCASSIAAQLYGYTFGSGTRLTVV.

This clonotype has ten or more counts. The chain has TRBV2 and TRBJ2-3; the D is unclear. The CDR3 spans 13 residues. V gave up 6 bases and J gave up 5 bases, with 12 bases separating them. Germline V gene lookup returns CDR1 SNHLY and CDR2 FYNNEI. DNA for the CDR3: TGTGCCAGCAGCTCATCCCTTGTAGATACGCAGTATTTT. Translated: CASSSSLVDTQYF.

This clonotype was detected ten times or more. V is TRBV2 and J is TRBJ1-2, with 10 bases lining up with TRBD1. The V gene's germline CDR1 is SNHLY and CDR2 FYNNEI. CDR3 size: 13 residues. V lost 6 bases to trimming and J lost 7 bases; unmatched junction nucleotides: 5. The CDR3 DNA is TGTGCCAGCAGCGCCGGGACAGGGGCTGGCTACACCTTC. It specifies CASSAGTGAGYTF.

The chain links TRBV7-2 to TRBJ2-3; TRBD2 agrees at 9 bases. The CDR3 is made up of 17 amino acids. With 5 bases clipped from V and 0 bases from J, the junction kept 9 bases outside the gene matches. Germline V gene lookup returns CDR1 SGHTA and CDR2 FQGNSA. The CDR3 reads CASSPWASGISTDTQYF. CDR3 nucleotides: TGTGCCAGCAGCCCCTGGGCTAGCGGGATCAGCACAGATACGCAGTATTTT.

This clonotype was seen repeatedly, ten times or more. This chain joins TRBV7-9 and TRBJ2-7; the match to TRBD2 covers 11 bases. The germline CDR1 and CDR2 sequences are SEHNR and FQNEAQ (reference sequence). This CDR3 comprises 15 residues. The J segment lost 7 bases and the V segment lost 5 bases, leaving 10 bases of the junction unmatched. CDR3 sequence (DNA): TGTGCCAGCAGCGATTATAGCGGGAGGGCCCTTGAGCAGTACTTC. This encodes CASSDYSGRALEQYF.

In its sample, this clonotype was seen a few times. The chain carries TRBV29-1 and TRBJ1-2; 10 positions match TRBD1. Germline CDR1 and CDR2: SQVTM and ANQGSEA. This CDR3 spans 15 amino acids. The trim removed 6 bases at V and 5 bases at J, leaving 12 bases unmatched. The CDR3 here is CSVPDPTGGWYGYTF. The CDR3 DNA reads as TGCAGCGTCCCCGATCCGACAGGGGGCTGGTATGGCTACACCTTC. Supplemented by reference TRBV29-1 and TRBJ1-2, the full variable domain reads SAVISQKPSRDICQRGTSLTIQCQVDSQVTMMFWYRQQPGQSLTLIATANQGSEATYESGFVIDKFPISRPNLTFSTLTVSNMSPEDSSIYLCSVPDPTGGWYGYTFGSGTRLTVV.

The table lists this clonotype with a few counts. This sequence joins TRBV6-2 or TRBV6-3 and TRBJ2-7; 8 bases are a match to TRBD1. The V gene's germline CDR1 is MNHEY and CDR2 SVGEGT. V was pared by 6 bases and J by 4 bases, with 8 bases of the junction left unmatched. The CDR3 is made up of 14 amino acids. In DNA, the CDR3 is TGTGCCAGCAGGTACGGACAGGGAATATACGAGCAGTACTTC. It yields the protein CASRYGQGIYEQYF.

CDR3 residues: CASSAPRVSGELFF. The CDR3 DNA follows: TGTGCCAGCAGCGCCCCCAGGGTATCCGGGGAGCTGTTTTTT. This sequence joins TRBV9 and TRBJ2-2; the D gene is possibly TRBD1 (5 bases). Germline assignment: CDR1 SGDLS and CDR2 YYNGEE. V was trimmed by 3 bases and J by 6 bases, leaving 12 bases between them. The length of the CDR3 is 14 residues.

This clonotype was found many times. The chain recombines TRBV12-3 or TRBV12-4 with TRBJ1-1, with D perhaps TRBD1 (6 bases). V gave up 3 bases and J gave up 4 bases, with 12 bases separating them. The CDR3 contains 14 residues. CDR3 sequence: CASSFSQGSTEAFF. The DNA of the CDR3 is TGTGCCAGCAGTTTTTCGCAGGGGAGCACTGAAGCTTTCTTT.

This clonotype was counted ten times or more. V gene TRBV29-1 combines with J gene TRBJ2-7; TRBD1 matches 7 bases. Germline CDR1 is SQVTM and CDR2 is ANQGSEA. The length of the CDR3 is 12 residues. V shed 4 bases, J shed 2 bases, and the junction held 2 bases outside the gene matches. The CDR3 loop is CSVVGQAYEQYF. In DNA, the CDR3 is TGCAGCGTTGTCGGACAGGCCTACGAGCAGTACTTC.

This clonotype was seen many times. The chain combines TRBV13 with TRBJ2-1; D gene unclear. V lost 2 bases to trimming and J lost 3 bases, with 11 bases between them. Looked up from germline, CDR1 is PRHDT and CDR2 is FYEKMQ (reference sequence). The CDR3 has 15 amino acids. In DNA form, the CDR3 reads TGTGCCAGCAGCTTAAAATTGGGTTTCTACAATGAGCAGTTCTTC. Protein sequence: CASSLKLGFYNEQFF.

For the CDR3, the DNA is TGCAGTGCTAGAGCGGGTTCTGGGTATACTGAAGCTTTCTTT. Its translation: CSARAGSGYTEAFF. The V gene is TRBV20-1, the J gene TRBJ1-1; D unresolved. V was pared by 1 base and J by 5 bases, with 14 bases between. Germline V gene data show CDR1 as DFQATT and CDR2 as SNEGSKA (reference sequence). CDR3 length equals 14 residues.

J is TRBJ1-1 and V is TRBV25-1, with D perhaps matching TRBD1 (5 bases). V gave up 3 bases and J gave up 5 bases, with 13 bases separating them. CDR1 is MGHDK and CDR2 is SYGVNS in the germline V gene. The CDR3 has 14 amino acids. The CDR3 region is CASSDGGVRTEAFF. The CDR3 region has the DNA TGTGCCAGCAGTGACGGGGGGGTTAGAACTGAAGCTTTCTTT. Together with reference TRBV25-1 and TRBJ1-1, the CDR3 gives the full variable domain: EADIYQTPRYLVIGTGKKITLECSQTMGHDKMYWYQQDPGMELHLIHYSYGVNSTEKGDLSSESTVSRIRTEHFPLTLESARPSHTSQYLCASSDGGVRTEAFFGQGTRLTVV.

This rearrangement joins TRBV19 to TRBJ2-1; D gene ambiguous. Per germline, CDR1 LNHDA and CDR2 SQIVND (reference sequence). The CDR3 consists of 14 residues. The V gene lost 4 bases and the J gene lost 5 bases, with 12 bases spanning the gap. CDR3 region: CASSRVGSDNEQFF. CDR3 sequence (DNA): TGTGCCAGTAGTAGGGTAGGTAGTGACAATGAGCAGTTCTTC.

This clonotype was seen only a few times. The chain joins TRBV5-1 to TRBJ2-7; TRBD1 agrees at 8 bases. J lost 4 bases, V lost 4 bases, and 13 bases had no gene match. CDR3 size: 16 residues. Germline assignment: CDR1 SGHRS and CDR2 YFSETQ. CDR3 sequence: CASSQSDRGGVYEQYF. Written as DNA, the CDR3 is TGCGCCAGCAGCCAAAGCGACAGGGGAGGTGTTTACGAGCAGTACTTC.

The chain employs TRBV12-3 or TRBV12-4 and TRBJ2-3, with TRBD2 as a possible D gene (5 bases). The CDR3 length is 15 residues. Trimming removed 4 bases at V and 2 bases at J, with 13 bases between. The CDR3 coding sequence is TGTGCCAGCAGTTCGGGCGGGCCAATCACAGATACGCAGTATTTT. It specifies CASSSGGPITDTQYF.

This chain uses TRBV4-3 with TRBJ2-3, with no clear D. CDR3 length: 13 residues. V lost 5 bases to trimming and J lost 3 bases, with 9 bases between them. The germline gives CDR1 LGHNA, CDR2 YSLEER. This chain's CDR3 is CASSGIGTDTQYF. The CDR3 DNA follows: TGCGCCAGCAGCGGGATCGGAACAGATACGCAGTATTTT.

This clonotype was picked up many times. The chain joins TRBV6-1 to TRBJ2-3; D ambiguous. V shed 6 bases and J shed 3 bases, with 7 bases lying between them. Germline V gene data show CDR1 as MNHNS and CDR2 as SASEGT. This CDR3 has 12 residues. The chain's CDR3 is CASRDGTDTQYF. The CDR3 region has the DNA TGTGCCAGCAGGGACGGTACAGATACGCAGTATTTT.

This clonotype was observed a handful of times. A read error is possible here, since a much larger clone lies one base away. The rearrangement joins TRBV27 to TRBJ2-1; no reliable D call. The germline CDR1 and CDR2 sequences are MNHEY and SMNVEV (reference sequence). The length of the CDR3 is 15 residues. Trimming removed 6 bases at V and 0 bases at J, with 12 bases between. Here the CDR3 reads CASSDTASSYNEQFF. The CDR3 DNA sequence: TGTGCCAGCAGCGATACAGCGAGCTCCTACAATGAGCAGTTCTTC.

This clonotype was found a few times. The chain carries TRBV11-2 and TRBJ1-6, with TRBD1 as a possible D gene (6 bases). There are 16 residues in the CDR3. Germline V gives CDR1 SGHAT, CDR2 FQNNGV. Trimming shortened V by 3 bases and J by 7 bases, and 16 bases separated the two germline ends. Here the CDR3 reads CASSFRDTLRNSPLHF. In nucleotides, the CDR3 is TGTGCCAGCAGCTTCCGGGACACCTTAAGGAATTCACCCCTCCACTTT.

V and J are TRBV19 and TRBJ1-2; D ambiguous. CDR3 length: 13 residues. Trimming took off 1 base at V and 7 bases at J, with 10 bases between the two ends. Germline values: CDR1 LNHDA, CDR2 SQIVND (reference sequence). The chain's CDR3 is CASSIAGASGYTF. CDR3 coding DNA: TGTGCCAGTAGTATAGCAGGTGCATCTGGCTACACCTTC.

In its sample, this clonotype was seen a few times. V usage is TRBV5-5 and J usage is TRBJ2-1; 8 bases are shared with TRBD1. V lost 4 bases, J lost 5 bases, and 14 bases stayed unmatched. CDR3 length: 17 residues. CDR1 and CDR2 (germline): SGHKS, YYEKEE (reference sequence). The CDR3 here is CASSPLPPDRVDNEQFF. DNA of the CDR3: TGTGCCAGCAGCCCCCTTCCGCCGGACAGGGTAGACAATGAGCAGTTCTTC.

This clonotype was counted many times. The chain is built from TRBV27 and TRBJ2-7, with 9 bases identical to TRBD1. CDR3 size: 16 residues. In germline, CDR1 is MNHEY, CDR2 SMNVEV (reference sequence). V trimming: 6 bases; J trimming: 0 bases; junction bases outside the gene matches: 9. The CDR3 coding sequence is TGTGCCAGCAGGGCGACCGGGACAGGGCCCTCCTACGAGCAGTACTTC. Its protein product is CASRATGTGPSYEQYF.